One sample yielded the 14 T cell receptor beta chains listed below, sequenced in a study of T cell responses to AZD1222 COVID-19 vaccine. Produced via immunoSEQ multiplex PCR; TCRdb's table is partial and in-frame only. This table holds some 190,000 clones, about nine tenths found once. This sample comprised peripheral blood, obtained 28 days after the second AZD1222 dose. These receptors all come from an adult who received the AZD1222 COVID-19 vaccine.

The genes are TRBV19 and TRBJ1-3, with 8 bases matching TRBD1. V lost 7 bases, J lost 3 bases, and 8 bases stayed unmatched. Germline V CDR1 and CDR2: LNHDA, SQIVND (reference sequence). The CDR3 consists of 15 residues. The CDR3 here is CASMRAGGLGNTIYF. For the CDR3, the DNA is TGTGCCAGTATGAGGGCAGGGGGCCTTGGAAACACCATATATTTT.

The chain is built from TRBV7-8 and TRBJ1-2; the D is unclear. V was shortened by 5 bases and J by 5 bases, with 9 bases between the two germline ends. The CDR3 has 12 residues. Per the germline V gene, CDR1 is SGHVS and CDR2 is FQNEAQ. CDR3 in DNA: TGTGCCAGCAGCCCGAGTGGGTATGGCTACACCTTC. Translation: CASSPSGYGYTF.

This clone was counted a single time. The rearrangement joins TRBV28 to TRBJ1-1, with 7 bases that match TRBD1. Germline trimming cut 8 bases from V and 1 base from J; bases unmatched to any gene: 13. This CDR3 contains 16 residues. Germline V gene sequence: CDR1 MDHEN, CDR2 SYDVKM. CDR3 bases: TGTGCCAGCCCTCCGAGGCACAGGGGTCGGAACACTGAAGCTTTCTTT. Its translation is CASPPRHRGRNTEAFF. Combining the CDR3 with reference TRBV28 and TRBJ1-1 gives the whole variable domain DVKVTQSSRYLVKRTGEKVFLECVQDMDHENMFWYRQDPGLGLRLIYFSYDVKMKEKGDIPEGYSVSREKKERFSLILESASTNQTSMYLCASPPRHRGRNTEAFFGQGTRLTVV.

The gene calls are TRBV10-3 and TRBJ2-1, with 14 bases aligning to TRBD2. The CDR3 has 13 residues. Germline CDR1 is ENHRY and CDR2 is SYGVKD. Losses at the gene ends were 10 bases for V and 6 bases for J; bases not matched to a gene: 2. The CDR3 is CASGTSGGNEQFF. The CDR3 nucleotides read TGTGCCAGTGGGACTAGCGGGGGCAATGAGCAGTTCTTC.

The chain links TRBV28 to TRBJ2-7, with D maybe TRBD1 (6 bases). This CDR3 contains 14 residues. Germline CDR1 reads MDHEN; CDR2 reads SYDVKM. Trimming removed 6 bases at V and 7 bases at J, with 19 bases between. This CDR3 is CASRPRTDLWEQYF. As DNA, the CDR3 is TGTGCCAGCAGACCACGGACAGATCTTTGGGAGCAGTACTTC.

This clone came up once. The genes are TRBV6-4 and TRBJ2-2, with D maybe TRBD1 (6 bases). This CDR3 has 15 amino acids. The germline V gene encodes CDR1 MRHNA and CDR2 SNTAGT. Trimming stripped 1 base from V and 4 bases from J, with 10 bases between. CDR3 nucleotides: TGTGCCAGCAGTGACTTCGGACAGTTCACCGGGGAGCTGTTTTTT. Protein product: CASSDFGQFTGELFF.

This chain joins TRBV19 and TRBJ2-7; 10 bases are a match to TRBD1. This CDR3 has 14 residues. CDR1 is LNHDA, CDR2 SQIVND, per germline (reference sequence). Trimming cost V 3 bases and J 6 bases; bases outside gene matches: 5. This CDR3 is CASSMDRGASEQYF. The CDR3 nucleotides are TGTGCCAGTAGTATGGACAGGGGGGCCAGCGAGCAGTACTTC.

CDR3 sequence: CASSVGGQGVGNNSPLHF. In nucleotides, the CDR3 is TGTGCCAGCAGCGTAGGGGGACAGGGGGTAGGTAATAATTCACCCCTCCACTTT. The chain is built from TRBV9 and TRBJ1-6; 11 nucleotides match TRBD1. Germline V CDR1 and CDR2: SGDLS, YYNGEE. J gave up 5 bases and V 0 bases, and 7 bases lay outside the gene matches. This CDR3 spans 18 amino acids.

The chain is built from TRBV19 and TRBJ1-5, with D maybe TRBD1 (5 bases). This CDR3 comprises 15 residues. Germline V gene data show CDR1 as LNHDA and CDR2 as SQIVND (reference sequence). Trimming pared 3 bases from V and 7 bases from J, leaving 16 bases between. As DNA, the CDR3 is TGTGCCAGTAGTATTCAGAGGGCGCGGGGGCAGCCCCAGCATTTT. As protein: CASSIQRARGQPQHF.

The CDR3 DNA follows: TGTGCCAGCAGCTTGGCCTTAATGGGCGAATCCGGGGAGCTGTTTTTT. Translated, it gives CASSLALMGESGELFF. The V call is TRBV5-6, the J call TRBJ2-2; no clear D. Trimming shortened V by 0 bases and J by 6 bases, and 15 bases separated the two germline ends. This CDR3 has 16 amino acids. Germline loops: CDR1 SGHDT, CDR2 YYEEEE.

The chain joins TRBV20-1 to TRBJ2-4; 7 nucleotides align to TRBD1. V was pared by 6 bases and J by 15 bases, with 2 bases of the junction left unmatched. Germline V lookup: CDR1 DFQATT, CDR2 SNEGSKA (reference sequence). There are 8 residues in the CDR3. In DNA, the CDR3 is TGCAGTGCCTACAGGGGGTACTTC. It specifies CSAYRGYF.

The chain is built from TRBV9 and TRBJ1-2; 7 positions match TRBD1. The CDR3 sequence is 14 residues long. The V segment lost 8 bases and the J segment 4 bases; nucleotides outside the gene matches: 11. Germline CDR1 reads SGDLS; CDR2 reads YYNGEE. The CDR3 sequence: CARKPRTGFYGYTF. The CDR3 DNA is TGTGCCAGAAAGCCAAGGACAGGATTCTATGGCTACACCTTC. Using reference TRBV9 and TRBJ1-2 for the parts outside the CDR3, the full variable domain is DSGVTQTPKHLITATGQRVTLRCSPRSGDLSVYWYQQSLDQGLQFLIQYYNGEERAKGNILERFSAQQFPDLHSELNLSSLELGDSALYFCARKPRTGFYGYTFGSGTRLTVV.

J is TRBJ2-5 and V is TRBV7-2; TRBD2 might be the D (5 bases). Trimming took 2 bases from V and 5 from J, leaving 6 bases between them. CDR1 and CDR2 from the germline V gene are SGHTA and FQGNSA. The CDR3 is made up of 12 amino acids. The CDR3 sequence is CASSLTRETQYF. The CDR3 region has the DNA TGTGCCAGCAGCTTAACTAGGGAGACCCAGTACTTC.

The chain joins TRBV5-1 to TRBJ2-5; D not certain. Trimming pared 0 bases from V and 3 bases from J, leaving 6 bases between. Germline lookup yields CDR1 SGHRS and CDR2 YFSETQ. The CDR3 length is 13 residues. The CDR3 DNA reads TGCGCCAGCAGCTTGGGGTTAAAAGAGACCCAGTACTTC. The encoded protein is CASSLGLKETQYF.